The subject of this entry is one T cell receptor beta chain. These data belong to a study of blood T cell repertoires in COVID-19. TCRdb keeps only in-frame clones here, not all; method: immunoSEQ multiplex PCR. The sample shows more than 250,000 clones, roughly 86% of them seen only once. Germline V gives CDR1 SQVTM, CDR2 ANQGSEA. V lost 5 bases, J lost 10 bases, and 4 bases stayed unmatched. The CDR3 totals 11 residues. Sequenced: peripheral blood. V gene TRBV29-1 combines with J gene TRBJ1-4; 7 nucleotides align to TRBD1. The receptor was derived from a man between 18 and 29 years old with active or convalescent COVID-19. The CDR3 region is CSVTRQGKLFF. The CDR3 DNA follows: TGCAGCGTTACCCGACAGGGAAAACTGTTTTTT.